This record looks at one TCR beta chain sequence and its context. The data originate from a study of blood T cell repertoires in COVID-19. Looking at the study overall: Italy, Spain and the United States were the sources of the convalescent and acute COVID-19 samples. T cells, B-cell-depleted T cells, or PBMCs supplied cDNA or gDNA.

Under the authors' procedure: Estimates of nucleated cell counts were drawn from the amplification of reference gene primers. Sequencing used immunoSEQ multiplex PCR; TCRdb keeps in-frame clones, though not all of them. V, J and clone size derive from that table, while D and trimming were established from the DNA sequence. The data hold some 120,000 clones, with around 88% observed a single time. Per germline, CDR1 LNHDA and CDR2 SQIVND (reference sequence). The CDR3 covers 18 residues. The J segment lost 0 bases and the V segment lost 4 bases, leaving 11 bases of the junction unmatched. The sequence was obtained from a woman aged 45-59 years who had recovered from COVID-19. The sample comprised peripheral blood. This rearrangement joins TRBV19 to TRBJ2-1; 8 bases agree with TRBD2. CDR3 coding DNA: TGTGCCAGTAGTAGAGGGTTGATGAGCGGGAGCTCCTACAATGAGCAGTTCTTC. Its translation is CASSRGLMSGSSYNEQFF.